The 18 T cell receptor beta chains below come from one sample, sequenced in a study of shared clonotypes between healthy human individuals. Method: immunoSEQ multiplex PCR; TCRdb's copy keeps in-frame clones and lacks some. The data show about 490,000 clones, approximately 80% seen once. The sequenced sample consisted of PBMCs. These receptors came from a woman between 35 and 50 years old in good health. Some clones in this sample may be carry-over from other donors' samples.

This sequence joins TRBV7-9 and TRBJ2-3; TRBD2 agrees at 11 bases. With V trimmed by 7 bases and J by 0 bases, 6 bases remained unmatched. Germline CDR1 SEHNR, CDR2 FQNEAQ (reference sequence). The CDR3 is 16 residues long. DNA for the CDR3: TGTGCCAGCACCACGGGACTAGCGGCGAGCACAGATACGCAGTATTTT. Translated, it gives CASTTGLAASTDTQYF.

In regard to this clone: This specimen includes other DNA sequences encoding the same CDR3. In DNA form, the CDR3 reads TGTGCCAGTGATCAGGGTTACGAGCAGTACTTC. Translating gives CASDQGYEQYF. The rearrangement uses TRBV19 and TRBJ2-7; TRBD1 is a possible D gene (5 bases). V lost 8 bases, J lost 4 bases, and 9 bases lay in between. This CDR3 is built from 11 residues. CDR1 and CDR2 from the germline V gene are LNHDA and SQIVND (reference sequence).

This clone showed up many times. The junction shows a germline mismatch at one end, possibly a read error. The V and J genes are TRBV7-8 and TRBJ2-1; TRBD2 matches 7 bases. The germline CDR1 and CDR2 sequences are SGHVS and FQNEAQ. The CDR3 loop spans 18 amino acids. The CDR3 coding sequence is TGTGCCAGCAGCTTGAGGGCCAGGTGGGAGGGCCAAAACAATCAGCAGTTCTTC. It is translated as CASSLRARWEGQNNQQFF.

The chain joins TRBV7-9 to TRBJ1-6; 9 bases line up with TRBD1. The CDR3 length is 13 residues. Germline CDR1 reads SEHNR; CDR2 reads FQNEAQ (reference sequence). The J segment lost 9 bases and the V segment lost 8 bases, leaving 5 bases of the junction unmatched. CDR3 protein: CASAGTGFSPLHF. CDR3 DNA sequence: TGTGCCAGCGCGGGGACAGGGTTTTCACCCCTCCACTTT.

A few counts support this clone. The J gene is TRBJ2-1, the V gene TRBV7-9, with TRBD1 as a possible D gene (5 bases). The germline gives CDR1 SEHNR, CDR2 FQNEAQ (reference sequence). CDR3 length: 12 residues. Trimming shortened V by 11 bases and J by 9 bases, and 17 bases separated the two germline ends. The CDR3 spells CASQETKGEQFF. CDR3 sequence (DNA): TGTGCCTCACAGGAGACAAAGGGTGAGCAGTTCTTC.

The chain carries TRBV9 and TRBJ2-1, with TRBD2 as a possible D gene (6 bases). CDR3 length: 17 amino acids. Trimming took 4 bases from V and 1 from J, leaving 18 bases between them. CDR1 and CDR2 (germline): SGDLS, YYNGEE. Here the CDR3 reads CASSLSAGEVSYNEQFF. The CDR3 nucleotides read TGTGCCAGCAGCCTATCCGCCGGGGAGGTTTCCTACAATGAGCAGTTCTTC.

As regards this clone: Other DNA sequences within the sample encode an identical CDR3. This rearrangement joins TRBV2 to TRBJ2-5; D uncertain. Per the germline V gene, CDR1 is SNHLY and CDR2 is FYNNEI. This CDR3 region has 10 residues. V lost 5 bases to trimming and J lost 5 bases, with 3 bases between them. The chain's CDR3 is CASSLETQYF. The CDR3 DNA reads as TGTGCCAGCAGTCTGGAGACCCAGTACTTC.

Comment on this clone: It differs at one base from a far larger clone, so likely a read error. Lacking the conserved final phenylalanine or tryptophan, this CDR3 likely reflects a read error. The chain uses TRBV4-3 and TRBJ2-2; the match to TRBD2 covers 7 bases. Trimming cost V 0 bases and J 6 bases; bases outside gene matches: 7. Germline CDR1 reads LGHNA; CDR2 reads YSLEER. This CDR3 has 16 amino acids. CDR3 nucleotide sequence: TGCGCCAGCAGCCAAGATACGCTGGGAGGGCCCGGGGAGCTGTTTTCT. Amino acid sequence: CASSQDTLGGPGELFS.

About this clone itself: An end of the junction does not agree with germline; a read error may underlie this. Within the sample, other DNA sequences also encode this same CDR3. The V gene is TRBV14, the J gene TRBJ1-2, with D possibly TRBD1 on 5 matching bases. Germline V gene sequence: CDR1 SGHDN, CDR2 FVKESK. The CDR3 sequence is 15 residues long. CDR3 loop: CASSQDGGRNYGYTF. The DNA of the CDR3 is TGTGCCAGCAGCCAAGATGGGGGACGCAACTACGGCTACACCTTC.

The rearrangement joins TRBV7-6 to TRBJ2-7; tentatively, D is TRBD1 (6 bases). V gave up 5 bases and J gave up 0 bases, with 17 bases separating them. Germline V lookup: CDR1 SGHVS, CDR2 FNYEAQ. The CDR3 contains 16 residues. The CDR3 DNA reads TGTGCCAGCAGCCCCCTCTGGACAGTGAGCTCCTACGAGCAGTACTTC. Residues: CASSPLWTVSSYEQYF.

The genes are TRBV5-4 and TRBJ1-3; D ambiguous. This CDR3 is 14 amino acids long. CDR1 is SGHNT, CDR2 YYREEE, per germline (reference sequence). Deletions cut 0 bases from V and 4 bases from J, with 8 bases between. CDR3 sequence: CASSLAPPGNTIYF. CDR3 coding DNA: TGTGCCAGCAGCTTGGCCCCGCCCGGAAACACCATATATTTT.

This clone has only one observation. The chain uses TRBV5-1 and TRBJ1-5; TRBD1 matches 11 bases. The length of the CDR3 is 16 residues. Germline V CDR1 and CDR2: SGHRS, YFSETQ. V trimming: 0 bases; J trimming: 5 bases; junction bases outside the gene matches: 4. CDR3 amino acids: CASSLGTGGSDQPQHF. The CDR3 DNA follows: TGCGCCAGCAGCTTGGGGACAGGGGGCTCGGATCAGCCCCAGCATTTT.

The gene calls are TRBV29-1 and TRBJ1-1; tentative D call: TRBD1 (5 bases). CDR1 and CDR2 from the germline V gene are SQVTM and ANQGSEA. This CDR3 is 15 amino acids long. Trimming took 5 bases from V and 0 from J, leaving 16 bases between them. The CDR3 reads CSVNGGWGMNTEAFF. CDR3 in DNA: TGCAGCGTTAATGGGGGATGGGGCATGAACACTGAAGCTTTCTTT.

Comment on this clone: Other DNA sequences within the sample encode an identical CDR3. V is TRBV5-1 and J is TRBJ1-5, with a tentative D call TRBD1 (6 bases). This CDR3 region has 13 residues. CDR1 is SGHRS, CDR2 YFSETQ, per germline. Between the trimmed V and J ends, which lost 2 bases and 7 bases, there was a span of 10 bases. CDR3 nucleotides: TGCGCCAGCAGCTTACAGGGTGGCCAGCCCCAGCATTTT. Residues: CASSLQGGQPQHF.

The chain recombines TRBV2 with TRBJ2-7; 7 bases agree with TRBD1. V lost 8 bases, J lost 11 bases, and 18 bases stayed unmatched. The V gene's germline CDR1 is SNHLY and CDR2 FYNNEI. The CDR3 sequence is 14 residues long. CDR3 sequence: CASLQGQSFYKKYF. In nucleotides, the CDR3 is TGTGCCAGCCTTCAGGGACAGTCCTTCTACAAGAAGTACTTC. The full variable domain, completed using reference TRBV2 and TRBJ2-7, is EPEVTQTPSHQVTQMGQEVILRCVPISNHLYFYWYRQILGQKVEFLVSFYNNEISEKSEIFDDQFSVERPDGSNFTLKIRSTKLEDSAMYFCASLQGQSFYKKYFGPGTRLTVT.

This chain links TRBV28 with TRBJ2-1; possibly TRBD1 or TRBD2 for D (7 bases each). Trimming took off 7 bases at V and 0 bases at J, with 16 bases between the two ends. CDR3 length: 16 amino acids. From germline, CDR1 is MDHEN and CDR2 SYDVKM. CDR3 loop: CASTQGGSDSYNEQFF. The CDR3 bases are TGTGCCAGCACCCAGGGGGGGTCGGACTCCTACAATGAGCAGTTCTTC.

This clone came up once. V gene TRBV6-5 combines with J gene TRBJ2-1; 7 bases align to TRBD2. CDR1 and CDR2 (germline): MNHEY, SVGAGI. CDR3 length: 14 residues. Losses at the gene ends were 6 bases for V and 0 bases for J; bases not matched to a gene: 2. This CDR3 is CASRGRGSYNEQFF. Written as DNA, the CDR3 is TGTGCCAGCAGGGGGAGGGGCTCCTACAATGAGCAGTTCTTC.

As concerns this clone: Other nucleotide sequences from this sample produce the same CDR3. The rearrangement joins TRBV25-1 to TRBJ1-3; D possibly corresponds to TRBD1 (6 bases). Looked up from germline, CDR1 is MGHDK and CDR2 is SYGVNS. Between the trimmed V and J ends, which lost 9 bases and 7 bases, there was a span of 19 bases. This CDR3 region has 14 residues. CDR3 region: CASSWAGRGNTIYF. The CDR3 DNA follows: TGTGCCAGTTCCTGGGCCGGGAGGGGGAACACCATATATTTT. Complete variable domain (other parts from reference TRBV25-1 and TRBJ1-3): EADIYQTPRYLVIGTGKKITLECSQTMGHDKMYWYQQDPGMELHLIHYSYGVNSTEKGDLSSESTVSRIRTEHFPLTLESARPSHTSQYLCASSWAGRGNTIYFGEGSWLTVV.